Following are 12 T cell receptor beta chains from one sample sequenced in a study of OX40 agonist ivuxolimab in advanced cancers. Method: immunoSEQ multiplex PCR; TCRdb's copy keeps in-frame clones and lacks some. The sample includes about 100,000 clones, more than 85% of them seen just once. Source: CD4+ or CD8+ T cells sorted from blood, taken in a trial of the OX40 agonist ivuxolimab. The source of these receptors is an adult with an advanced solid tumor such as melanoma, head and neck, liver or kidney cancer.

The rearrangement links TRBV10-3 to TRBJ2-4; D gene uncertain. The CDR3 is 12 residues long. Germline lookup yields CDR1 ENHRY and CDR2 SYGVKD. The germline V and J ends were trimmed by 1 base and 6 bases, with 4 bases remaining between them. The CDR3 region is CAISEWGNIQYF. The CDR3 coding sequence is TGTGCCATCAGTGAGTGGGGAAACATTCAGTACTTC.

The V gene is TRBV10-3, the J gene TRBJ1-2, with a weak D call TRBD1 (5 bases). V was pared by 3 bases and J by 4 bases, with 12 bases between. CDR1 is ENHRY, CDR2 SYGVKD, per germline. There are 14 residues in the CDR3. The CDR3 loop reads CAISEQTEGYGYTF. Here the CDR3 DNA reads TGTGCCATCAGTGAACAGACAGAAGGCTATGGCTACACCTTC.

The chain couples TRBV7-9 to TRBJ1-1, with 12 bases aligning to TRBD1. Losses at the gene ends were 5 bases for V and 4 bases for J; bases not matched to a gene: 5. Germline V gene lookup returns CDR1 SEHNR and CDR2 FQNEAQ (reference sequence). The CDR3 sequence is 15 residues long. Written as DNA, the CDR3 is TGTGCCAGCAGCGAGGGGACAGGGGGCCTCACTGAAGCTTTCTTT. Its protein product is CASSEGTGGLTEAFF.

This chain links TRBV11-3 with TRBJ2-2; D possibly corresponds to TRBD1 (5 bases). Trimming cost V 3 bases and J 6 bases, with 8 bases left between them. The CDR3 sequence is 13 residues long. Germline V gene lookup returns CDR1 SGHNT and CDR2 YENEEA. The DNA for the CDR3 is TGTGCCAGCAGCTTTACAGGTCCCGGGGAGCTGTTTTTT. Residues: CASSFTGPGELFF.

This clone was seen just once. The V call is TRBV5-4, the J call TRBJ2-3; D may be TRBD2 (6 bases). The CDR3 is 13 residues long. V lost 2 bases to trimming and J lost 6 bases, with 10 bases between them. Germline CDR1 SGHNT, CDR2 YYREEE (reference sequence). As DNA, the CDR3 is TGTGCCAGCAGCTTCCCCGGAGGGGATACGCAGTATTTT. Protein sequence: CASSFPGGDTQYF. The full variable domain, completed using reference TRBV5-4 and TRBJ2-3, is ETGVTQSPTHLIKTRGQQVTLRCSSQSGHNTVSWYQQALGQGPQFIFQYYREEENGRGNFPPRFSGLQFPNYSSELNVNALELDDSALYLCASSFPGGDTQYFGPGTRLTVL.

This clone was counted once. The chain uses TRBV2 and TRBJ2-7; 7 bases match TRBD1. The germline V gene encodes CDR1 SNHLY and CDR2 FYNNEI. The CDR3 is 12 residues long. After removal of 11 bases from V and 2 bases from J, the junction contained 6 bases not matched to a gene. The CDR3 bases are TGTGCCCGAATGACAGGGCCCTACGAGCAGTACTTC. It codes for CARMTGPYEQYF.

The chain joins TRBV28 to TRBJ2-7; perhaps TRBD2 as D (6 bases). The V end lost 5 bases, the J end lost 0 bases, and 14 bases lay between the germline ends. There are 15 residues in the CDR3. The germline CDR1 and CDR2 sequences are MDHEN and SYDVKM. The CDR3 nucleotides read TGTGCCAGCAGTGCCAATAACGGGGGCTCCTACGAGCAGTACTTC. The encoded protein is CASSANNGGSYEQYF.

This clone came up once. V is TRBV4-1 and J is TRBJ2-5, with 9 bases matching TRBD2. With V trimmed by 2 bases and J by 1 base, 5 bases remained unmatched. Looked up from germline, CDR1 is MGHRA and CDR2 is YSYEKL. CDR3 size: 16 residues. The CDR3 is CASSQLAGVGQETQYF. The CDR3 region has the DNA TGCGCCAGCAGCCAATTAGCGGGAGTAGGCCAAGAGACCCAGTACTTC.

V is TRBV28 and J is TRBJ1-1; D possibly corresponds to TRBD1 (6 bases). Germline V gene sequence: CDR1 MDHEN, CDR2 SYDVKM. The CDR3 consists of 14 residues. The V and J ends lost 6 bases and 0 bases respectively, with 11 bases between them. CDR3 sequence reads: CASRPGQLNTEAFF. The DNA for the CDR3 is TGTGCCAGCAGACCCGGACAGCTGAACACTGAAGCTTTCTTT. Full variable domain (missing parts from reference TRBV28 and TRBJ1-1): DVKVTQSSRYLVKRTGEKVFLECVQDMDHENMFWYRQDPGLGLRLIYFSYDVKMKEKGDIPEGYSVSREKKERFSLILESASTNQTSMYLCASRPGQLNTEAFFGQGTRLTVV.

This rearrangement joins TRBV7-9 to TRBJ2-7; possibly TRBD1 for D (5 bases). Trimming cost V 5 bases and J 6 bases, with 11 bases left between them. This CDR3 has 12 residues. The germline V gene has CDR1 SEHNR and CDR2 FQNEAQ (reference sequence). In nucleotides, the CDR3 is TGTGCCAGCAGCCAGGGTTACGGCGAGCAGTACTTC. It translates to CASSQGYGEQYF.

The chain employs TRBV4-1 and TRBJ2-1; 15 bases match TRBD2. This CDR3 has 19 amino acids. With 3 bases clipped from V and 6 bases from J, the junction kept 12 bases outside the gene matches. The V gene's germline CDR1 is MGHRA and CDR2 YSYEKL. The CDR3 spells CASSHYGLAGGRGSNEQFF. CDR3 bases: TGCGCCAGCAGCCACTATGGACTAGCGGGAGGGCGAGGAAGCAATGAGCAGTTCTTC.

The J gene is TRBJ2-2, the V gene TRBV7-3; the D gene is possibly TRBD2 (6 bases). Germline CDR1 is SGHTA and CDR2 is FQGTGA. The CDR3 covers 13 residues. The V end was cut by 2 bases, the J end by 6 bases, with 7 bases between. The CDR3 spells CASSLWEAGELFF. CDR3 nucleotides: TGTGCCAGCAGCTTATGGGAGGCCGGGGAGCTGTTTTTT. The full variable domain, completed using reference TRBV7-3 and TRBJ2-2, is GAGVSQTPSNKVTEKGKYVELRCDPISGHTALYWYRQSLGQGPEFLIYFQGTGAADDSGLPNDRFFAVRPEGSVSTLKIQRTERGDSAVYLCASSLWEAGELFFGEGSRLTVL.